The clone carrying this T cell receptor beta chain has a count of ten or more. A read error may account for a junction end that differs from germline. Germline V gene lookup returns CDR1 SGHVS and CDR2 FQNEAQ. The CDR3 is made up of 13 amino acids. Each CDR3 protein is one row after TCRdb ran MiXCR on the 5' RACE reads. In the table there are under 80,000 distinct CDR3 sequences, 11% of which are singletons. This sample is part of a study of early T cells in non-severe SARS-CoV-2 infection. Study-wide background: The authors sequenced bulk RNA from unsorted whole blood, leaving chains unpaired.

The clonotype was recovered from an adult who was a healthcare worker with PCR-confirmed SARS-CoV-2 infection or an uninfected control (not recorded which). Sequences were obtained from whole blood. The chain uses TRBV7-8 and TRBJ1-1, with D possibly TRBD1 on 6 matching bases. The CDR3, as DNA: TGTGCCAGCAGCGGTACAGGGAATGAAGCAGGTGTCTTT. It specifies CASSGTGNEAGVF.